The source of this T cell receptor beta chain is a study of cytomegalovirus exposure and HLA in healthy donors. Overall study: Researchers found that more than 70% of under 450 genotyped donors fell within the Caucasian-associated ancestry cluster. General observations from the study: It was likely that a cluster of highly shared sequence variants was a sequencing artifact. TCR association rates varied by HLA locus in a later analysis, with DRB1 highest and HLA-C lowest. When a later analysis compared HLA-associated TCR beta chains with equally common others, the HLA-associated chains turned out to be more clonally expanded and to have lower generation probabilities.

Vbeta (60) and Jbeta (13) primers were used in the PCR. Sequencing used immunoSEQ multiplex PCR; TCRdb keeps in-frame clones, though not all of them. Its clone listing holds approximately 82,000 clones. Concerning this clone itself: Its target is unknown.

The CDR3 spans 14 residues. Germline-derived CDR1 and CDR2 are SEHNR and FQNEAQ (reference sequence). The V gene end was trimmed by 5 bases and the J gene end by 7 bases; junction bases not matched to a gene: 9. This chain uses TRBV7-9 with TRBJ2-5; TRBD1 matches at 8 bases. This clonotype was sampled from a woman aged 55 to 70 in good health and CMV-seronegative. Sequences were obtained from PBMCs. The CDR3 reads CASSTQGARGTQYF. The DNA for the CDR3 is TGTGCCAGCAGCACCCAGGGGGCGCGCGGGACCCAGTACTTC.